This record covers a single T cell receptor beta chain. No antigen is known for it. The PCR used 60 Vbeta and 13 Jbeta primers. Profiling relied on immunoSEQ multiplex PCR, and the TCRdb table lists in-frame clones only, not all of them. This sample has about 120,000 clones, with more than 70% found just once. This entry is derived from a study of cytomegalovirus exposure and HLA in healthy donors. General observations from the study: Later analysis reportedly placed an Asian-associated ancestry cluster below the roughly 700-donor mean in N-insertions.

This TCR came from a man between 45 and 60 years old in good health and CMV-seronegative. Source material: PBMCs.

DNA of the CDR3: TGTGCCAGCAGCCCTCCGACAGGAGGGAACACTGAAGCTTTCTTT. Its protein is CASSPPTGGNTEAFF. The chain links TRBV7-2 to TRBJ1-1; D is possibly TRBD1 (6 bases). CDR1 is SGHTA and CDR2 is FQGNSA in the germline V gene. The V gene lost 5 bases and the J gene lost 1 base, with 14 bases spanning the gap. CDR3 size: 15 residues.